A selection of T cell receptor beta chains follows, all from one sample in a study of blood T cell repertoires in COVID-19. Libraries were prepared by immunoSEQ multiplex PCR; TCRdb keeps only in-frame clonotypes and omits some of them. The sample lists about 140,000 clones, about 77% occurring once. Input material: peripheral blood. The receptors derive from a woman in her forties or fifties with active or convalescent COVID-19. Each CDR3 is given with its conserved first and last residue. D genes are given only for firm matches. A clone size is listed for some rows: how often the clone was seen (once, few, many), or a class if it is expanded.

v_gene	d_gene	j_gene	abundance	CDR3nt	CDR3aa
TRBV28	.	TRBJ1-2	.	TGTGCCAGCAGTGGCCGGGGGGAGGTCTATGGCTACACCTTC	CASSGRGEVYGYTF
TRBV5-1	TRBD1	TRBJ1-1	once	TGCGCCAGCAGTCGACAGGGGAGTCGGGACACTGAAGCTTTCTTT	CASSRQGSRDTEAFF
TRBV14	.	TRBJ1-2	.	TGTGCCAGCAGCCAAGGGGCAGGGCGAGGCTACACCTTC	CASSQGAGRGYTF
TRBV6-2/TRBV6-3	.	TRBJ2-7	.	TGTGCCAGCAGCGATACGACAGGCTCGTCCTACGAGCAGTACTTC	CASSDTTGSSYEQYF
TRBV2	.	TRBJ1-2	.	TGTGCCAGCAGTGCTAACAGGTCTTCGGTAGCTAACTATGGCTACACCTTC	CASSANRSSVANYGYTF
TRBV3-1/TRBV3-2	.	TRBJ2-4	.	TGTGCCAGCAGCCAAGGAAATAACAGGGTAGCCAAAAACATTCAGTACTTC	CASSQGNNRVAKNIQYF
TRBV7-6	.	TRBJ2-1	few	TGTGCCAGCAGCTTGACCGGGACTTGGGAAAATGAGCAGTTCTTC	CASSLTGTWENEQFF
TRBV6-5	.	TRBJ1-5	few	TGTGCCAGCAGATCCACCTACAATCAGCCCCAGCATTTT	CASRSTYNQPQHF
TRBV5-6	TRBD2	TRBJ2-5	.	TGTGCCAGCAGCTTTGGACTAGCGTTCGAGACCCAGTACTTC	CASSFGLAFETQYF
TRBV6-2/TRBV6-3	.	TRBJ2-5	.	TGTGCCAGCAGCCTGTCCCTAGGGGTTGGGACCCAGTACTTC	CASSLSLGVGTQYF
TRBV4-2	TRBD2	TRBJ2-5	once	TGTGCCAGCAGCCCGCTGACTAGCGGGGACGAGACCCAGTACTTC	CASSPLTSGDETQYF
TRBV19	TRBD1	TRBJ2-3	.	TGTGCCAGTAGTCTGGGACAGGGGGAGGATACGCAGTATTTT	CASSLGQGEDTQYF
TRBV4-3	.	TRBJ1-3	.	TGCGCCAGCAGCCAAGAGGGGGCGCCTGGAAACACCATATATTTT	CASSQEGAPGNTIYF
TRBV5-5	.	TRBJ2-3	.	TGTGCCAGCAGCTTGAGCTCCAGGGCAGATACGCAGTATTTT	CASSLSSRADTQYF
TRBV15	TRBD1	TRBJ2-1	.	TGTGCCACCAGCAGAGACGGGACAGGGAGTGATGAGCAGTTCTTC	CATSRDGTGSDEQFF
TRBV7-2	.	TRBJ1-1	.	TGTGCCAGCAGCATTCGGGAAGGCGTTTTGAACACTGAAGCTTTCTTT	CASSIREGVLNTEAFF
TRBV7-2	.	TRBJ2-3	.	TGTGCCAGCAGCTTAGTCAGTGCAGATACGCAGTATTTT	CASSLVSADTQYF
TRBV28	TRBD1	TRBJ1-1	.	TGTGCCAGCAGACCAGGGGGGACTGAAGCTTTCTTT	CASRPGGTEAFF
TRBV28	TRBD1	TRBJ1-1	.	TGTGCCAGCAGACGGGGACAGGGGGCCTCTGAAGCTTTCTTT	CASRRGQGASEAFF
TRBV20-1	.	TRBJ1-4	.	TGCAGTGCTAGAGTAGAAGAAAAACTGTTTTTT	CSARVEEKLFF
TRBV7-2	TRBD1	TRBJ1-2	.	TGTGCCAGCAGCTTAGGATCCCTAGGGACAGGGCTTTACTATGGCTACACCTTC	CASSLGSLGTGLYYGYTF
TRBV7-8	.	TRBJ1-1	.	TGTGCCAGCAGCTTAGCGGGCCGTGAAGCTTTCTTT	CASSLAGREAFF
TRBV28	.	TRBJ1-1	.	TGTGCCAGCACCCGCAGGGATACCGCTGAAGCTTTCTTT	CASTRRDTAEAFF
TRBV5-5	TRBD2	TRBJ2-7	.	TGTGCCAGCAGCTTGGGTCCTAGCGGGGAAATCTACGAGCAGTACTTC	CASSLGPSGEIYEQYF
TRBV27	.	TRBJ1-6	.	TGTGCCAGCAGTTGGTCCCGACAGGATAATTCACCCCTCCACTTT	CASSWSRQDNSPLHF
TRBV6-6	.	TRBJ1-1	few	TGTGCCAGCAGTCCCCCCCGTGCGGGTCTGAACACTGAAGCTTTCTTT	CASSPPRAGLNTEAFF
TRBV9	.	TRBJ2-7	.	TGTGCCAGCAGCGCATTTTTCGGGGAAACCTACGAGCAGTACTTC	CASSAFFGETYEQYF
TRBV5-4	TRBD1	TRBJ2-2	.	TGTGCCAGCAGGTTCGGGACAGGACCTACGAACACCGGGGAGCTGTTTTTT	CASRFGTGPTNTGELFF
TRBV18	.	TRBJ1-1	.	TGTGCCAGCTCGCCAAGGGACACCTCGAACACTGAAGCTTTCTTT	CASSPRDTSNTEAFF
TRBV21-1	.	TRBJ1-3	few	TGTGCCAGCAGCAAAGATGGAGGCCTGGGGGGAAACACCATATATTTT	CASSKDGGLGGNTIYF
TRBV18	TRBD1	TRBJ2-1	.	TGTGCCAGCTCACCACAAGGGGGCAACTCCTACAATGAGCAGTTCTTC	CASSPQGGNSYNEQFF
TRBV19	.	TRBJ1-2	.	TGTGCCAGTAGTATACTGTCTTATGGCTACACCTTC	CASSILSYGYTF
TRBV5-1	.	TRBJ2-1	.	TGCGCCAGCAGCTTGACTAGCAGGTCTGAGCAGTTCTTC	CASSLTSRSEQFF
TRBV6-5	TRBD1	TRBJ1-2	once	TGTGCCAGCAGTTCCGCCGACAGGGGGACTCTCTATGGCTACACCTTC	CASSSADRGTLYGYTF
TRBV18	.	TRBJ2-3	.	TGTGCCAGCTCACCACCGAGGCAGGGCAGTACAGATACGCAGTATTTT	CASSPPRQGSTDTQYF
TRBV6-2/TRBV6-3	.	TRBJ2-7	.	TGTGCCAGCAGTTACTCGGGCGGGACCTACGAGCAGTACTTC	CASSYSGGTYEQYF
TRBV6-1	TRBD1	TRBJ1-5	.	TGTGCCAGCAGTGACACAGGGGGCGTGCAGCCCCAGCATTTT	CASSDTGGVQPQHF
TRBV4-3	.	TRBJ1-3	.	TGCGCCAGCAGCCAAGATAGGACAGCGCGGATAGGAAACACCATATATTTT	CASSQDRTARIGNTIYF
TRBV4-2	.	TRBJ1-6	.	TGTGCCAGCAGCCAAGATAGGCCAGGGAATTCACCCCTCCACTTT	CASSQDRPGNSPLHF
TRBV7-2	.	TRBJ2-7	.	TGTGCCAGCAGCCCGGGGGCAGGGGGCTACGAGCAGTACTTC	CASSPGAGGYEQYF
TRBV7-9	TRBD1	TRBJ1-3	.	TGTGCCAGCAGCTTATTGGACAGGGACTCTGGAAACACCATATATTTT	CASSLLDRDSGNTIYF
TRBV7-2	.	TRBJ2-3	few	TGTGCCAGCAGCTCCGAGTGGGGGGTGGGAGATACGCAGTATTTT	CASSSEWGVGDTQYF
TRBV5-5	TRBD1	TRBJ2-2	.	TGTGCCAGCAGCTTGGCTTGGACAGGGAACACCGGGGAGCTGTTTTTT	CASSLAWTGNTGELFF
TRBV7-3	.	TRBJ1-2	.	TGTGCCAGCACCCCGGACATAGCTAACTATGGCTACACCTTC	CASTPDIANYGYTF
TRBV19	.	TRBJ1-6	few	TGTGCCAGTAGTGAGAATAATTCACCCCTCCACTTT	CASSENNSPLHF
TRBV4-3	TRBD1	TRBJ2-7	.	TGCGCCAGCAGCCAAGATGCCGCGGCAGGGGGCGAGCAGTACTTC	CASSQDAAAGGEQYF
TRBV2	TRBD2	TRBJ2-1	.	TGTGCCAGCAGAAAGAGCGGGGGGGCTAAGTTCTTC	CASRKSGGAKFF
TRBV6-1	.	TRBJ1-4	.	TGTGCCAGCAGTGAAGACAGGTTCGCCCCAACTAATGAAAAACTGTTTTTT	CASSEDRFAPTNEKLFF
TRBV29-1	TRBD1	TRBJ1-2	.	TGCAGCGTGGTGGACAGGGGGCTTGTCGGCTACACCTTC	CSVVDRGLVGYTF
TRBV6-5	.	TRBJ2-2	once	TGTGCCAGCAGTTACACCAGGGTGGGCACCGGGGAGCTGTTTTTT	CASSYTRVGTGELFF
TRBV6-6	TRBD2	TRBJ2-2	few	TGTGCCAGCACCCAAGGACTAGCGGGGGCCGGGGAGCTGTTTTTT	CASTQGLAGAGELFF
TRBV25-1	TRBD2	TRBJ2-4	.	TGTGCCAGCAGTGTAGCGGGAGTCTTGGGCAAAAACATTCAGTACTTC	CASSVAGVLGKNIQYF